The 32 T cell receptor beta chains presented below share a single source sample, sequenced in a study of blood T cells in healthy people across ages. Primed by a sample-barcoded 5' primer and a J-beta primer mix, a second PCR proceeded for about 6 to 12 cycles. TCRdb reanalysed the 5' RACE reads using MiXCR and keeps one entry per CDR3 protein. The sample lists roughly 700,000 distinct CDR3 sequences, more than 40% seen once, with 25% to 35% in the top ten. The sequencing input was blood. All receptors derive from a woman aged 55-69 years in good health.

This clonotype was seen once. The chain's CDR3 is CASSLRHRGDSPLHF. DNA for the CDR3: TGTGCCAGCAGCCTACGACACCGAGGGGATTCACCCCTCCACTTT. The chain combines TRBV3-1 with TRBJ1-6, with D possibly matching TRBD1 (5 bases). V lost 4 bases, J lost 8 bases, and 15 bases lay in between. There are 15 residues in the CDR3. Germline V gene sequence: CDR1 LGHDT, CDR2 YNNKEL (reference sequence). Looking up the rest from reference TRBV3-1 and TRBJ1-6 gives the full variable domain: DTAVSQTPKYLVTQMGNDKSIKCEQNLGHDTMYWYKQDSKKFLKIMFSYNNKELIINETVPNRFSPKSPDKAHLNLHINSLELGDSAVYFCASSLRHRGDSPLHFGNGTRLTVT.

This clonotype showed up just a few times. The V and J genes are TRBV6-6 and TRBJ2-1; 7 bases fit TRBD1. V lost 4 bases to trimming and J lost 7 bases; unmatched junction nucleotides: 10. The CDR3 sequence is 15 residues long. The V gene's germline CDR1 is MNHNY and CDR2 SVGAGI (reference sequence). In DNA, the CDR3 is TGTGCCAGCAGTTTAGAACAGGGGTCCTCTAATGAGCAGTTCTTC. Its translation is CASSLEQGSSNEQFF.

The chain combines TRBV20-1 with TRBJ2-5; D is unresolved. There are 11 residues in the CDR3. The germline gives CDR1 DFQATT, CDR2 SNEGSKA (reference sequence). The CDR3 region has the DNA TGCAGCCCAAGACGCGCGGAGACCCAGTACTTC. Translated, it gives CSPRRAETQYF.

This clonotype has only a few counts. The V call is TRBV4-3, the J call TRBJ1-2; D unresolved. The CDR3 runs to 14 residues. V gave up 0 bases and J gave up 7 bases, with 12 bases separating them. CDR1 is LGHNA, CDR2 YSLEER, per germline. CDR3 DNA: TGCGCCAGCAGCCAAGATCTGAGGGCCTCTGGCTACACCTTC. This encodes CASSQDLRASGYTF.

The chain links TRBV4-3 to TRBJ2-6, with D possibly being TRBD1 (6 bases). Germline CDR1 is LGHNA and CDR2 is YSLEER. This CDR3 is built from 16 residues. The V gene lost 3 bases and the J gene lost 1 base, with 10 bases spanning the gap. The CDR3 spells CASSHLTGSGANVLTF. The CDR3 bases are TGCGCCAGCAGCCACCTAACAGGGTCTGGGGCCAACGTCCTGACTTTC.

This rearrangement joins TRBV5-1 to TRBJ2-5; 11 bases map to TRBD2. The J call is doubtful: the DNA matches TRBJ2-7 better. Germline values: CDR1 SGHRS, CDR2 YFSETQ. This CDR3 spans 14 amino acids. The CDR3 spells CASSPGTSGFEQYF. As DNA, the CDR3 is TGCGCCAGCAGCCCCGGGACTAGCGGTTTCGAGCAGTACTTC.

This clonotype has a handful of counts. The chain uses TRBV12-3 or TRBV12-4 and TRBJ1-1, with 8 bases aligning to TRBD1. With 6 bases clipped from V and 0 bases from J, the junction kept 9 bases outside the gene matches. The CDR3 has 16 residues. DNA of the CDR3: TGTGCCAGCAGCCGCGGACAGGGAAGAATGAACACTGAAGCTTTCTTT. It specifies CASSRGQGRMNTEAFF.

The gene calls are TRBV30 and TRBJ2-7; 10 nucleotides align to TRBD1. Germline V gene sequence: CDR1 GTSNPN, CDR2 SVGIG (reference sequence). The V segment lost 3 bases and the J segment 2 bases; nucleotides outside the gene matches: 4. The CDR3 is 14 residues long. DNA of the CDR3: TGTGCCTGGAGGAGGACAGGGGGACCCTACGAGCAGTACTTC. Translated: CAWRRTGGPYEQYF.

This clonotype has only a few counts. The chain has TRBV5-1 and TRBJ2-3; possibly TRBD1 for D (6 bases). The CDR3 is 17 residues long. Per germline, CDR1 SGHRS and CDR2 YFSETQ. The germline V and J ends were trimmed by 2 bases and 2 bases, with 18 bases remaining between them. The CDR3 DNA sequence: TGCGCCAGCAGCTTCAGGGTTACAGGGATGTTCACAGATACGCAGTATTTT. Protein product: CASSFRVTGMFTDTQYF.

In regard to this clonotype: This sequence may be a read error, since a much larger clone differs from it by one base. The chain carries TRBV29-1 and TRBJ2-5; 7 bases are a match to TRBD2. Germline V lookup: CDR1 SQVTM, CDR2 ANQGSEA. CDR3 length: 14 amino acids. The V and J ends lost 4 bases and 5 bases, in that order; junction bases with no gene match: 10. CDR3 protein: CSVVGLAEEETQYF. The DNA for the CDR3 is TGCAGCGTTGTCGGGCTAGCGGAAGAGGAGACCCAGTACTTC.

This clonotype has a handful of counts. V and J are TRBV6-2 or TRBV6-3 and TRBJ2-5; 12 bases map to TRBD2. Germline CDR1 and CDR2: MNHEY and SVGEGT. The CDR3 is 14 amino acids. With V trimmed by 10 bases and J by 4 bases, 7 bases remained unmatched. This chain's CDR3 is CAIRTSGARETQYF. CDR3 DNA sequence: TGTGCCATTAGGACTAGCGGGGCCCGAGAGACCCAGTACTTC.

J is TRBJ2-1 and V is TRBV4-2; D perhaps matches TRBD2 (5 bases). Trimming cost V 1 base and J 7 bases, with 14 bases left between them. The CDR3 consists of 15 residues. Germline CDR1 LGHNA, CDR2 YNFKEQ. The CDR3 loop is CASSQGGAGENEQFF. In nucleotides, the CDR3 is TGTGCCAGCAGCCAAGGGGGAGCTGGCGAAAATGAGCAGTTCTTC.

Points on this clonotype: A much larger clone sits a single nucleotide away, making a read error possible. V gene TRBV4-1 combines with J gene TRBJ2-4; D is possibly TRBD1 (6 bases). CDR1 is MGHRA and CDR2 is YSYEKL in the germline V gene. This CDR3 comprises 18 residues. Trimming removed 4 bases at V and 8 bases at J, with 27 bases between. The CDR3 coding sequence is TGCGCCAGCAGCCCCAGCCGTGAGGGGGAGATGAATGGTGACATTCAGTACTTC. Protein sequence: CASSPSREGEMNGDIQYF.

In this sample, this clonotype turned up once. The rearrangement links TRBV30 to TRBJ1-2, with D hard to call. This CDR3 region has 13 residues. Germline lookup yields CDR1 GTSNPN and CDR2 SVGIG (reference sequence). Deletions cut 1 base from V and 3 bases from J, with 9 bases between. The DNA for the CDR3 is TGTGCCTGGAGTGAGGGTCGGCACTATGGCTACACCTTC. It is translated as CAWSEGRHYGYTF.

The chain employs TRBV4-2 and TRBJ2-7; 7 positions agree with TRBD2. CDR3 length: 16 amino acids. V lost 0 bases, J lost 0 bases, and 5 bases stayed unmatched. From germline, CDR1 is LGHNA and CDR2 YNFKEQ. The CDR3: CASSQDWRGSSYEQYF. The CDR3 DNA sequence: TGTGCCAGCAGCCAAGACTGGCGGGGGAGCTCCTACGAGCAGTACTTC.

This clonotype was detected many times. The gene calls are TRBV24-1 and TRBJ2-3; 8 bases align to TRBD1. This CDR3 has 15 residues. CDR1 is KGHDR and CDR2 is SFDVKD in the germline V gene. Trimming took 4 bases from V and 5 from J; bases not matched to a gene: 7. CDR3 sequence reads: CATSDPGQGVDTQYF. The DNA of the CDR3 is TGTGCCACCAGTGACCCCGGACAGGGAGTAGATACGCAGTATTTT.

In the case of this clonotype: One end of the junction is discordant with germline, which a read error may explain. This chain links TRBV4-2 with TRBJ2-1, with D tentatively TRBD1 or TRBD2 (5 bases each). Per germline, CDR1 LGHNA and CDR2 YNFKEQ. The CDR3 is 17 residues long. CDR3 nucleotide sequence: TGTACCAGCAGCCGAAGGACGCTGAGGGGAATGGGCAATGAGCAGTTCTTC. Its translation: CTSSRRTLRGMGNEQFF.

V is TRBV7-9 and J is TRBJ1-1, with D possibly matching TRBD1 (5 bases). This CDR3 has 13 amino acids. The germline V gene has CDR1 SEHNR and CDR2 FQNEAQ (reference sequence). V lost 2 bases and J lost 10, with 14 bases in between. The CDR3: CASSLSGSLGAFF. DNA of the CDR3: TGTGCCAGCAGCTTATCAGGGTCCCTGGGAGCTTTCTTT. The whole variable domain, filled in from reference TRBV7-9 and TRBJ1-1, reads DTGVSQNPRHKITKRGQNVTFRCDPISEHNRLYWYRQTLGQGPEFLTYFQNEAQLEKSRLLSDRFSAERPKGSFSTLEIQRTEQGDSAMYLCASSLSGSLGAFFGQGTRLTVV.

The rearrangement uses TRBV24-1 and TRBJ2-2; 9 bases agree with TRBD1. Germline V gene data show CDR1 as KGHDR and CDR2 as SFDVKD. The CDR3 has 19 residues. V gave up 3 bases and J gave up 4 bases; unmatched junction bases: 14. This CDR3 reads CATSDPTLRTGETTGELFF. CDR3 nucleotide sequence: TGTGCCACCAGTGATCCAACGCTGCGGACAGGGGAGACCACCGGGGAGCTGTTTTTT.

This clonotype was picked up a small number of times. This chain connects TRBV7-9 to TRBJ2-3; TRBD1 matches 7 bases. After removal of 5 bases from V and 1 base from J, the junction contained 6 bases not matched to a gene. Germline V lookup: CDR1 SEHNR, CDR2 FQNEAQ (reference sequence). CDR3 size: 15 residues. The CDR3 coding sequence is TGTGCCAGCAGCATACTTGGACAGGGCACAGATACGCAGTATTTT. Translation gives CASSILGQGTDTQYF.

This clonotype was seen repeatedly, ten times or more. The rearrangement joins TRBV27 to TRBJ2-1; TRBD2 aligns across 8 bases. The CDR3 covers 15 residues. V was clipped by 4 bases and J by 7 bases; unmatched bases: 9. The germline V gene encodes CDR1 MNHEY and CDR2 SMNVEV (reference sequence). The CDR3 reads CASSSPREGGNEQFF. The DNA of the CDR3 is TGTGCCAGCAGTTCCCCACGGGAGGGGGGGAATGAGCAGTTCTTC.

CDR3 nucleotides: TGTGCCAGCAGTCAAGCTCACGGGAGGGAGACCCAGTACTTC. This encodes CASSQAHGRETQYF. The rearrangement joins TRBV6-2 or TRBV6-3 to TRBJ2-5; TRBD2 agrees at 7 bases. V lost 5 bases, J lost 5 bases, and 8 bases stayed unmatched. Germline V gives CDR1 MNHEY, CDR2 SVGEGT. CDR3 length: 14 residues.

This clonotype was found many times. CDR3 coding DNA: TGCGCCAGCAGCCGGGACAACCAAGAGACCCAGTACTTC. Its protein product is CASSRDNQETQYF. The chain recombines TRBV5-1 with TRBJ2-5, with D maybe TRBD1 (6 bases). Trimming cost V 4 bases and J 0 bases, with 7 bases left between them. Per the germline V gene, CDR1 is SGHRS and CDR2 is YFSETQ. This CDR3 region has 13 residues.

This rearrangement joins TRBV3-1 to TRBJ2-7; 7 bases align to TRBD1. This CDR3 is built from 15 residues. CDR1 and CDR2 (germline): LGHDT, YNNKEL (reference sequence). J was trimmed by 3 bases and V by 1 base; bases with no gene match: 6. The CDR3 reads CASSQAPGGSYEQYF. Here the CDR3 DNA reads TGTGCCAGCAGCCAAGCACCAGGGGGAAGCTACGAGCAGTACTTC.

This clonotype was detected once. This chain joins TRBV5-1 and TRBJ2-2; 12 bases fit TRBD2. This CDR3 comprises 15 residues. Germline V gene lookup returns CDR1 SGHRS and CDR2 YFSETQ. Trimming took 6 bases from V and 8 from J; bases not matched to a gene: 8. CDR3 amino acids: CASTPLAGGHGELFF. CDR3 nucleotides: TGCGCCAGCACCCCTCTAGCGGGAGGGCATGGGGAGCTGTTTTTT.

V and J are TRBV28 and TRBJ2-1; 9 bases fit TRBD2. CDR1 and CDR2 from the germline V gene are MDHEN and SYDVKM. V shed 2 bases, J shed 3 bases, and the junction held 11 bases outside the gene matches. The CDR3 contains 18 residues. Written as DNA, the CDR3 is TGTGCCAGCAGTTTACCAGCGCGGCTAGCGGGACACTACAATGAGCAGTTCTTC. It specifies CASSLPARLAGHYNEQFF.

The chain has TRBV25-1 and TRBJ1-1, with no clear D. The CDR3 loop spans 15 amino acids. The V gene lost 1 base and the J gene lost 0 bases, with 9 bases spanning the gap. CDR1 MGHDK and CDR2 SYGVNS come from the germline V gene. This chain's CDR3 is CASSEWEEVNTEAFF. The CDR3 DNA is TGTGCCAGCAGTGAATGGGAGGAAGTGAACACTGAAGCTTTCTTT.

V and J are TRBV28 and TRBJ2-7; 7 positions agree with TRBD2. Germline trimming cut 7 bases from V and 0 bases from J; bases unmatched to any gene: 9. The CDR3 is made up of 15 amino acids. Germline lookup yields CDR1 MDHEN and CDR2 SYDVKM. In nucleotides, the CDR3 is TGTGCCAGCATCCGGGCGGGAGTGACCTCCTACGAGCAGTACTTC. Translating it yields CASIRAGVTSYEQYF.

This clonotype has a handful of counts. The CDR3 sequence: CATRGLVNTEAFF. CDR3 bases: TGTGCCACTCGAGGGTTAGTGAACACTGAAGCTTTCTTT. The J gene is TRBJ1-1, the V gene TRBV24-1; D is uncertain. V was shortened by 10 bases and J by 0 bases, with 11 bases between the two germline ends. The germline CDR1 and CDR2 sequences are KGHDR and SFDVKD. This CDR3 has 13 amino acids.

The chain carries TRBV20-1 and TRBJ2-1; D is possibly TRBD1 (6 bases). The CDR3 is made up of 15 amino acids. Germline loops: CDR1 DFQATT, CDR2 SNEGSKA (reference sequence). The ends were cut back, 4 bases at V and 0 bases at J, with 13 bases in the middle. This CDR3 is CSAIKPQGSYNEQFF. The CDR3, as DNA: TGCAGTGCTATTAAACCACAGGGCTCCTACAATGAGCAGTTCTTC.

The sample holds a few counts of this clonotype. The rearrangement uses TRBV12-3 or TRBV12-4 and TRBJ2-3; D not resolved. The CDR3 covers 13 residues. Trimming stripped 6 bases from V and 6 bases from J, with 13 bases between. The CDR3 protein is CASSKPPRDTQYF. The DNA for the CDR3 is TGTGCCAGCAGCAAACCGCCCAGGGATACGCAGTATTTT.

The CDR3, as DNA: TGTGCCAGCAGCTTCGGTCGGGGAGATACGCAGTATTTT. Its translation is CASSFGRGDTQYF. The chain recombines TRBV7-2 with TRBJ2-3, with D possibly matching TRBD2 (5 bases). The CDR3 length is 13 residues. Germline-derived CDR1 and CDR2 are SGHTA and FQGNSA. V was pared by 3 bases and J by 5 bases, with 9 bases between.